One and the same sample provided the 7 T cell receptor beta chains below, sequenced in a study of neurological immune-mediated disorders. TCRdb used MiXCR to reprocess the 5' RACE reads, holding one entry per CDR3 protein. Of fewer than 75,000 distinct CDR3 sequences in the sample, 3.4% were seen once. The sequenced sample was PBMCs. The receptors originated from a man between 35 and 55 years old with multiple sclerosis.

In this sample, this clonotype turned up many times. The CDR3 DNA sequence: TGTGCCAGCAGTGATGGGGCCAGGACTGGCTACACCTTC. This gives the protein CASSDGARTGYTF. The genes are TRBV25-1 and TRBJ1-2, with D tentatively TRBD1 (5 bases). V was pared by 3 bases and J by 7 bases, with 12 bases between. Germline CDR1 reads MGHDK; CDR2 reads SYGVNS. The CDR3 sequence is 13 residues long.

In this sample, this clonotype turned up many times. The chain has TRBV5-1 and TRBJ1-2; D ambiguous. Trimming pared 5 bases from V and 2 bases from J, leaving 7 bases between. The CDR3 consists of 12 residues. CDR1 and CDR2 (germline): SGHRS, YFSETQ. The CDR3: CASRDENYGYTF. The CDR3 bases are TGCGCCAGCAGGGACGAGAACTATGGCTACACCTTC. The whole variable domain, filled in from reference TRBV5-1 and TRBJ1-2, reads KAGVTQTPRYLIKTRGQQVTLSCSPISGHRSVSWYQQTPGQGLQFLFEYFSETQRNKGNFPGRFSGRQFSNSRSEMNVSTLELGDSALYLCASRDENYGYTFGSGTRLTVV.

This clonotype was seen at least ten times. This chain uses TRBV29-1 with TRBJ1-1; D might be TRBD1 (6 bases). Trimming shortened V by 6 bases and J by 10 bases, and 12 bases separated the two germline ends. This CDR3 contains 10 residues. The germline gives CDR1 SQVTM, CDR2 ANQGSEA. The CDR3 is CSVRRDIAFF. The CDR3 bases are TGCAGCGTCCGCCGGGACATAGCTTTCTTT. The full variable domain, its missing parts supplied by reference TRBV29-1 and TRBJ1-1, is SAVISQKPSRDICQRGTSLTIQCQVDSQVTMMFWYRQQPGQSLTLIATANQGSEATYESGFVIDKFPISRPNLTFSTLTVSNMSPEDSSIYLCSVRRDIAFFGQGTRLTVV.

This clonotype was picked up many times. The gene calls are TRBV12-3 or TRBV12-4 and TRBJ2-5, with TRBD2 matching 7 bases. V shed 3 bases, J shed 5 bases, and the junction held 3 bases outside the gene matches. The CDR3 length is 13 residues. The CDR3 spells CASSFGGGETQYF. CDR3 coding DNA: TGTGCCAGCAGTTTTGGGGGGGGGGAGACCCAGTACTTC.

This clonotype was recorded many times. The J gene is TRBJ1-2, the V gene TRBV5-1; D may be TRBD1 (5 bases). Germline V CDR1 and CDR2: SGHRS, YFSETQ. The CDR3 runs to 15 residues. Trimming removed 3 bases from V and 4 bases from J, with 16 bases in between. For the CDR3, the DNA is TGCGCCAGCAGCTCCCGGGACCCGGAGGGCTATGGCTACACCTTC. Encoded protein: CASSSRDPEGYGYTF.

Concerning this clonotype: This sequence may be a read error, since a much larger clone differs from it by one base. This sequence joins TRBV14 and TRBJ2-1; no firm D call. Trimming removed 8 bases at V and 5 bases at J, with 16 bases between. This CDR3 comprises 14 residues. From germline, CDR1 is SGHDN and CDR2 FVKESK. The CDR3 coding sequence is TGTGCCAGCCAAACGACCAACTTGGACAATGAGCAGTTCTTC. This codes for CASQTTNLDNEQFF.

In its sample, this clonotype was seen many times. The rearrangement uses TRBV3-1 and TRBJ2-7; D gene uncertain. The CDR3 contains 16 residues. V was shortened by 0 bases and J by 0 bases, with 12 bases between the two germline ends. Per the germline V gene, CDR1 is LGHDT and CDR2 is YNNKEL (reference sequence). The CDR3 spells CASSQDGRLSSYEQYF. In DNA form, the CDR3 reads TGTGCCAGCAGCCAAGACGGTCGTTTATCCTCCTACGAGCAGTACTTC.